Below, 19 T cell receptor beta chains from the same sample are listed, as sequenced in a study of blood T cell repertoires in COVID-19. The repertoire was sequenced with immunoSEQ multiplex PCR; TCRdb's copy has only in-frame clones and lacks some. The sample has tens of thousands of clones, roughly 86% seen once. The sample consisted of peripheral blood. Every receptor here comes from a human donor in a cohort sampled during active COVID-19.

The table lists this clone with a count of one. Here the CDR3 DNA reads TGTGCCAGCAGTTACGGGACTCCCCTAGGTGAGCAGTACTTC. It encodes CASSYGTPLGEQYF. The rearrangement uses TRBV6-5 and TRBJ2-7; a possible D gene is TRBD2 (6 bases). This CDR3 contains 14 residues. Trimming took off 2 bases at V and 7 bases at J, with 15 bases between the two ends. Per germline, CDR1 MNHEY and CDR2 SVGAGI.

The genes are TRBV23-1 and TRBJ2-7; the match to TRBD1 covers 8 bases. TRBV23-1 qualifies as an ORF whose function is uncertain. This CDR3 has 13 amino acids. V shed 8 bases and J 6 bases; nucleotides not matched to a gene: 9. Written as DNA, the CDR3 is TGCGCCAGCCGATACCTGACAGGGGCCGAGCAGTACTTC. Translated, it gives CASRYLTGAEQYF.

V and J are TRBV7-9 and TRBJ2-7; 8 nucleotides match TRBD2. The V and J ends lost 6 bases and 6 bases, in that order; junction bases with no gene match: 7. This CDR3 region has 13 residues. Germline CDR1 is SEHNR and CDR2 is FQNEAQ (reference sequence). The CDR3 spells CASSLSGNGEQYF. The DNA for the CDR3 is TGTGCCAGCAGTCTTAGCGGGAACGGCGAGCAGTACTTC.

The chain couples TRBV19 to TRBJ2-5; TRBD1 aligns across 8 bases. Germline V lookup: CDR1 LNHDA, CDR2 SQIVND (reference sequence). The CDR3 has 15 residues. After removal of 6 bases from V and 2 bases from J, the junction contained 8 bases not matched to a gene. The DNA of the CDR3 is TGTGCCAGTAGCAACCCAGGGGGCTGGCAAGAGACCCAGTACTTC. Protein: CASSNPGGWQETQYF.

The CDR3, as DNA: TGTGCCAGCAGTTACTCGATAGAAGAGACCCAGTACTTC. Translating gives CASSYSIEETQYF. V gene TRBV6-6 combines with J gene TRBJ2-5, with unresolved D. V dropped 0 bases and J dropped 3 bases, with 5 bases sitting between them. CDR3 size: 13 residues. Looked up from germline, CDR1 is MNHNY and CDR2 is SVGAGI (reference sequence).

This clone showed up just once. CDR3 sequence: CAWSVQPQGLGAFF. The CDR3 bases are TGTGCCTGGAGTGTACAACCCCAGGGTCTGGGAGCTTTCTTT. J is TRBJ1-1 and V is TRBV30, with D possibly being TRBD1 (5 bases). The CDR3 runs 14 residues. Germline V gives CDR1 GTSNPN, CDR2 SVGIG (reference sequence). The germline V and J ends were trimmed by 0 bases and 10 bases, with 18 bases remaining between them.

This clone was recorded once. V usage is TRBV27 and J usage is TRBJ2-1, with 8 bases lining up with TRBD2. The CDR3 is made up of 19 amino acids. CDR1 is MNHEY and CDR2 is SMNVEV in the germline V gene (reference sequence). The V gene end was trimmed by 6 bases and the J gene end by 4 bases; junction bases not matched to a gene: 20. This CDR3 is CASSPLSSGTRAPYNEQFF. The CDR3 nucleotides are TGTGCCAGCAGCCCTCTCTCCTCCGGGACTAGAGCCCCATACAATGAGCAGTTCTTC.

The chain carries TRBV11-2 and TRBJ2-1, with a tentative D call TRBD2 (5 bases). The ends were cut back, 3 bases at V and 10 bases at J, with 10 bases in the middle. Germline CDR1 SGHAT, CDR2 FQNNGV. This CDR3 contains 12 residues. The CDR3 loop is CASSLSGVEQFF. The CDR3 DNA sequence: TGTGCCAGCAGCTTGTCCGGGGTAGAGCAGTTCTTC.

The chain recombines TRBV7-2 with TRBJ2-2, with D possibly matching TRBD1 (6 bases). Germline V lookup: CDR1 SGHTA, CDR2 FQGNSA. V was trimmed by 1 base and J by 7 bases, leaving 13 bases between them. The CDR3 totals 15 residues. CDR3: CASSLELGAGGELFF. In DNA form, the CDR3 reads TGTGCCAGCAGCTTAGAATTGGGGGCCGGCGGGGAGCTGTTTTTT. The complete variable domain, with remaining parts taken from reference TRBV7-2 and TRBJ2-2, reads GAGVSQSPSNKVTEKGKDVELRCDPISGHTALYWYRQSLGQGLEFLIYFQGNSAPDKSGLPSDRFSAERTGGSVSTLTIQRTQQEDSAVYLCASSLELGAGGELFFGEGSRLTVL.

The CDR3 DNA reads as TGTGCCAGCAGCGTCCGGGACAGGGGGTGGGAGACCCAGTACTTC. Amino acid sequence: CASSVRDRGWETQYF. The chain recombines TRBV9 with TRBJ2-5, with 11 positions matching TRBD1. CDR1 and CDR2 (germline): SGDLS, YYNGEE. V shed 2 bases, J shed 5 bases, and the junction held 5 bases outside the gene matches. This CDR3 is built from 15 residues.

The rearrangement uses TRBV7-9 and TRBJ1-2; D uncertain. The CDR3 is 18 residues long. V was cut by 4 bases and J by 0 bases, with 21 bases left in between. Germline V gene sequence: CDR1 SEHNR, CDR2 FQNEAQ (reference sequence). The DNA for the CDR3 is TGTGCCAGCAGCTCCTACAAGGTGGGCTTTCCCTCTAACTATGGCTACACCTTC. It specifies CASSSYKVGFPSNYGYTF.

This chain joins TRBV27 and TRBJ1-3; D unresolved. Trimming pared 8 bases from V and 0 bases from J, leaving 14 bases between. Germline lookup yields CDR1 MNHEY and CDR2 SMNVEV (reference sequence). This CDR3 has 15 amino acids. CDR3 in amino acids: CASSLTHYSGNTIYF. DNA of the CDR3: TGTGCCAGCTCCCTTACACATTACTCTGGAAACACCATATATTTT.

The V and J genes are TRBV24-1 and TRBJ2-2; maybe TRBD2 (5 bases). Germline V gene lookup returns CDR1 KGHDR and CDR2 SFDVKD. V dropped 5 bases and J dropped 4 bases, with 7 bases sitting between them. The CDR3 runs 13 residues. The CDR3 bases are TGTGCCACCAGTGGACGGGGCACCGGGGAGCTGTTTTTT. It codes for CATSGRGTGELFF.

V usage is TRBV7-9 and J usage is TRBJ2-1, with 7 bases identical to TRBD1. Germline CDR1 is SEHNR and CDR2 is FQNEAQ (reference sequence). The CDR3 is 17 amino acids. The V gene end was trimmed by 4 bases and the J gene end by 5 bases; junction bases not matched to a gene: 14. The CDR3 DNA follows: TGTGCCAGCAGCTCAGAATGGTTCAATACAGGGGACAATGAGCAGTTCTTC. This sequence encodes CASSSEWFNTGDNEQFF.

CDR3 in DNA: TGTGCCAGCTCCCCCGTCAGGGGCACAGATACGCAGTATTTT. Amino acids: CASSPVRGTDTQYF. V usage is TRBV18 and J usage is TRBJ2-3; tentatively, D is TRBD1 (5 bases). Trimming cost V 6 bases and J 1 base, with 11 bases left between them. The CDR3 has 14 amino acids. Germline V CDR1 and CDR2: KGHSH, LQKENI. Looking up the rest from reference TRBV18 and TRBJ2-3 gives the full variable domain: NAGVMQNPRHLVRRRGQEARLRCSPMKGHSHVYWYRQLPEEGLKFMVYLQKENIIDESGMPKERFSAEFPKEGPSILRIQQVVRGDSAAYFCASSPVRGTDTQYFGPGTRLTVL.

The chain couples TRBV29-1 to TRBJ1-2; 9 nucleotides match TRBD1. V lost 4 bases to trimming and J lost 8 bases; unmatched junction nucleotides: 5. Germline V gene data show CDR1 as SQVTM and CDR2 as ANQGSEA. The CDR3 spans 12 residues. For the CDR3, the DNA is TGCAGCGTTGGGGGACAGGGCGGAGGCTACACCTTC. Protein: CSVGGQGGGYTF.

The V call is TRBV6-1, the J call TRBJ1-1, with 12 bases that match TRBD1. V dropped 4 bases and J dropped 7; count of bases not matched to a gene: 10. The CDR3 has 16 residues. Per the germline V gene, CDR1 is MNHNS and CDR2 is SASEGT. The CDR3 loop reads CASSVEVGTGGFEAFF. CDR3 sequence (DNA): TGTGCCAGCAGTGTCGAGGTGGGGACAGGGGGCTTTGAAGCTTTCTTT.

The CDR3 loop is CASSSLGTGVVGLYNEQFF. CDR3 nucleotide sequence: TGTGCCAGCAGCTCATTAGGGACAGGAGTAGTAGGGCTATACAATGAGCAGTTCTTC. The chain couples TRBV7-9 to TRBJ2-1, with 8 bases fitting TRBD1. CDR3 length: 19 residues. The J segment lost 4 bases and the V segment lost 4 bases, leaving 18 bases of the junction unmatched. From germline, CDR1 is SEHNR and CDR2 FQNEAQ (reference sequence).

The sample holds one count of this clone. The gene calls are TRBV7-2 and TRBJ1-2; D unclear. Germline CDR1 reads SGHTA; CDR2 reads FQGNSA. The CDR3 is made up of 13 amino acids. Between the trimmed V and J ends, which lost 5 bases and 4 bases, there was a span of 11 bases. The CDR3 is CASSAQSTYGYTF. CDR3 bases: TGTGCCAGCAGCGCTCAGTCAACCTATGGCTACACCTTC.